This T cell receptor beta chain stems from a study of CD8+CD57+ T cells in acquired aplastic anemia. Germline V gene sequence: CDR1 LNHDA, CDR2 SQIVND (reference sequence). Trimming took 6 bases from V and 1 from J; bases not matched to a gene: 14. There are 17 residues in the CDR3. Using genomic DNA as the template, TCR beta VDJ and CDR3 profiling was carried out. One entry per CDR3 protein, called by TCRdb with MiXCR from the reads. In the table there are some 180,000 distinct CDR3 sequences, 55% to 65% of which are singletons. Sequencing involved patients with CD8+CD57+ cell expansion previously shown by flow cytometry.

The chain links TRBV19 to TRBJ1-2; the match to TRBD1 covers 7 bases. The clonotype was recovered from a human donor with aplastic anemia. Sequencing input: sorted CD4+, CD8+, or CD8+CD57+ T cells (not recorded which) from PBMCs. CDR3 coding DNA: TGTGCCAGTAGGAGATCGACAGGGACTTACCTTAACTATGGCTACACCTTC. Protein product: CASRRSTGTYLNYGYTF.